This TCR beta chain emerged from a study of blood T cell repertoires in COVID-19. Overall study context: T cells, B-cell-depleted T cells, or PBMCs supplied cDNA or gDNA.

Measured with immunoSEQ multiplex PCR; TCRdb has only the in-frame clones, and not every one. The data hold fewer than 130,000 clones, with roughly 72% observed a single time. Germline V gene lookup returns CDR1 LNHDA and CDR2 SQIVND (reference sequence). V was clipped by 10 bases and J by 0 bases; unmatched bases: 9. The CDR3 consists of 16 residues. This clonotype was obtained from a man at least 80 years old with acute or convalescent COVID-19. The V and J genes are TRBV19 and TRBJ1-6, with TRBD1 matching over 7 bases. Sequencing was done on a sample of peripheral blood. CDR3 sequence reads: CAIPDRFGSYNSPLHF. In DNA, the CDR3 is TGTGCCATTCCGGACAGGTTCGGCTCCTATAATTCACCCCTCCACTTT.